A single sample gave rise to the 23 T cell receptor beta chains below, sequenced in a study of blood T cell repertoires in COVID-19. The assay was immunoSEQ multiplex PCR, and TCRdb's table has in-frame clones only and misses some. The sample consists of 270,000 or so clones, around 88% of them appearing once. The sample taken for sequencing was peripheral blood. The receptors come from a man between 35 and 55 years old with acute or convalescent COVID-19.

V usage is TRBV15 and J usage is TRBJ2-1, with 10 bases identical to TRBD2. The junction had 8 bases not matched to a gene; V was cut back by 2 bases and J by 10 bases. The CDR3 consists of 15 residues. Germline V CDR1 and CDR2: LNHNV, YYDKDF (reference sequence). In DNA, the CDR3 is TGTGCCACCAGCAGATTGTCACTAGCGGGGAGAGAGCAGTTCTTC. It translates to CATSRLSLAGREQFF. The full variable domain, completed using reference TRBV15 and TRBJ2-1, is DAMVIQNPRYQVTQFGKPVTLSCSQTLNHNVMYWYQQKSSQAPKLLFHYYDKDFNNEADTPDNFQSRRPNTSFCFLDIRSPGLGDTAMYLCATSRLSLAGREQFFGPGTRLTVL.

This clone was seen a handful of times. CDR3 sequence: CSVDTIAGGIRTHNEQFF. The DNA for the CDR3 is TGCAGCGTGGATACTATTGCGGGGGGCATTCGGACACACAATGAGCAGTTCTTC. This chain links TRBV29-1 with TRBJ2-1; 8 nucleotides agree with TRBD2. CDR1 is SQVTM, CDR2 ANQGSEA, per germline. The CDR3 loop spans 18 amino acids. V was clipped by 6 bases and J by 5 bases; unmatched bases: 21.

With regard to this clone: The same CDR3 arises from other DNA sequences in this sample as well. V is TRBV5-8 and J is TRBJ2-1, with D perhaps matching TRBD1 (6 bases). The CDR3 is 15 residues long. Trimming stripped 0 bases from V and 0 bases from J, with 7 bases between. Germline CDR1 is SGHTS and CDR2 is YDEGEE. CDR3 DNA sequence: TGTGCCAGCAGCTTGGAAGGGGGCTCCTACAATGAGCAGTTCTTC. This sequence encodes CASSLEGGSYNEQFF.

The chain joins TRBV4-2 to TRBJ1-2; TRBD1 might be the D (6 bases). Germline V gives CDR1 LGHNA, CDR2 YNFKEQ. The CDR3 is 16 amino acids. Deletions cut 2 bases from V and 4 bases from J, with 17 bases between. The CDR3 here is CASSQMPGGLPYGYTF. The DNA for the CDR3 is TGTGCCAGCAGCCAAATGCCCGGGGGGCTCCCCTATGGCTACACCTTC.

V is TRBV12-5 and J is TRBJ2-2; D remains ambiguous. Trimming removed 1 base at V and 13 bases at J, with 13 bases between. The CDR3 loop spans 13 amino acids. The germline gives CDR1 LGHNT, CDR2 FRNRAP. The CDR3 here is CASGLDRSAALFF. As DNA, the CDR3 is TGTGCTAGTGGTTTGGACCGGTCGGCGGCGCTGTTTTTT.

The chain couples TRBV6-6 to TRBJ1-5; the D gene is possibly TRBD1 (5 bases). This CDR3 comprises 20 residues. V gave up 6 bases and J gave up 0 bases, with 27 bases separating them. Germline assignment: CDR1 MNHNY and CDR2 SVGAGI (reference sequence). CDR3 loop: CASSQAVGGRTYHSNQPQHF. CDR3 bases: TGTGCCAGCAGCCAAGCCGTAGGTGGGAGGACATACCATAGCAATCAGCCCCAGCATTTT.

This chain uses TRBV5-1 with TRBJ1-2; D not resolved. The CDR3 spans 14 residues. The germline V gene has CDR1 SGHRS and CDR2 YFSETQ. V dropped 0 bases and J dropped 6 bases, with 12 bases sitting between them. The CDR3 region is CASSLVAGYDGYTF. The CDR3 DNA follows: TGCGCCAGCAGCTTGGTGGCAGGATATGATGGCTACACCTTC.

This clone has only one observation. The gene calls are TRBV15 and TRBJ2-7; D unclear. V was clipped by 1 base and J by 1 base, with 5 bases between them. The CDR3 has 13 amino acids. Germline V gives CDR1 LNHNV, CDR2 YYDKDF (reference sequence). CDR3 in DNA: TGTGCCACCAGCAGAGGAGCTTCCTACGAGCAGTACTTC. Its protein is CATSRGASYEQYF. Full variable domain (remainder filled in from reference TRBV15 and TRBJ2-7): DAMVIQNPRYQVTQFGKPVTLSCSQTLNHNVMYWYQQKSSQAPKLLFHYYDKDFNNEADTPDNFQSRRPNTSFCFLDIRSPGLGDTAMYLCATSRGASYEQYFGPGTRLTVT.

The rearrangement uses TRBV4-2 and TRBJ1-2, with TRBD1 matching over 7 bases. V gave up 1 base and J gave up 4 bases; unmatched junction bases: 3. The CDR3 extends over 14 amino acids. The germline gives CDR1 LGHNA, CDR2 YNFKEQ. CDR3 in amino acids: CASSQGQGGYGYTF. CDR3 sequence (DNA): TGTGCCAGCAGCCAAGGACAGGGAGGCTATGGCTACACCTTC.

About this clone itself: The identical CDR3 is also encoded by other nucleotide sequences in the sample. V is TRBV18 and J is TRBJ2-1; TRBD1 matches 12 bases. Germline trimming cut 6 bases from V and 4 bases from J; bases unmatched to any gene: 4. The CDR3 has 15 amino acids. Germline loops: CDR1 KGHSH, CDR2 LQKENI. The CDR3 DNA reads TGTGCCAGCTCTCCGGGACAGGGGGCTTACAATGAGCAGTTCTTC. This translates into CASSPGQGAYNEQFF.

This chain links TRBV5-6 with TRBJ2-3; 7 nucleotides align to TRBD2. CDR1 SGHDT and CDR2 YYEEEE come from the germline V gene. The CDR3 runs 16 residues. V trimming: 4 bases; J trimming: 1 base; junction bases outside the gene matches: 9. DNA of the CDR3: TGTGCCAGCAGCCCGCTAGTGGGGAGGGGCACAGATACGCAGTATTTT. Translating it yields CASSPLVGRGTDTQYF.

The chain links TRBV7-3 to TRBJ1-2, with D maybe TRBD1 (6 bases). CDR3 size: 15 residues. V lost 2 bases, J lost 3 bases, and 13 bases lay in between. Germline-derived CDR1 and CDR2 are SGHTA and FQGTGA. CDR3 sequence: CASSLYAGADYGYTF. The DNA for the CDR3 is TGTGCCAGCAGCTTATACGCGGGGGCTGACTATGGCTACACCTTC.

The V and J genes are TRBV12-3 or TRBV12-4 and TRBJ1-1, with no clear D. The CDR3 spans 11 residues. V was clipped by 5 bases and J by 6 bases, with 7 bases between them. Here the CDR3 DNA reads TGTGCCAGCAGTACATTGGCTGAAGCTTTCTTT. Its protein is CASSTLAEAFF.

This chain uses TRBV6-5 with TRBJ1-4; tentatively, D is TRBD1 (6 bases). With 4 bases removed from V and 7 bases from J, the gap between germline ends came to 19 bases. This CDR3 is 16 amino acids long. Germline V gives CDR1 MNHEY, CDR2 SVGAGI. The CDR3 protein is CASSLMGGGATEKLFF. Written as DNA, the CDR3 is TGTGCCAGCAGTTTGATGGGCGGGGGGGCCACTGAAAAACTGTTTTTT.

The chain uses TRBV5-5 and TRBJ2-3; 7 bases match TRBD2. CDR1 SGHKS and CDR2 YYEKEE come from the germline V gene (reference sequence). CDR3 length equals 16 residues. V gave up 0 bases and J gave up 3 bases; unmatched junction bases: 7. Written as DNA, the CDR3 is TGTGCCAGCAGCTTGGAAGCACTAGCGTCGACAGATACGCAGTATTTT. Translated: CASSLEALASTDTQYF.

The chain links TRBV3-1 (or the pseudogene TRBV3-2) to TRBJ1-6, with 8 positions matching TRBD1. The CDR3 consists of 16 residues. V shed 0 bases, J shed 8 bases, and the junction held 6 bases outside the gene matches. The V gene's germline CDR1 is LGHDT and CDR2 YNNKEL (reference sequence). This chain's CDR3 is CASSQEVAGGYSPLHF. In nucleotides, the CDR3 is TGTGCCAGCAGCCAAGAGGTAGCAGGGGGCTATTCACCCCTCCACTTT.

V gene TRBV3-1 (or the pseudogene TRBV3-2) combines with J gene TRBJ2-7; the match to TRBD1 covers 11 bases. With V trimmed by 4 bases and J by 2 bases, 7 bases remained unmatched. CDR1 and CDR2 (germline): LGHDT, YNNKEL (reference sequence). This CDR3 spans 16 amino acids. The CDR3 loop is CASSRTPGQGAYEQYF. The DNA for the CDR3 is TGTGCCAGCAGCCGAACCCCGGGACAGGGGGCCTACGAGCAGTACTTC.

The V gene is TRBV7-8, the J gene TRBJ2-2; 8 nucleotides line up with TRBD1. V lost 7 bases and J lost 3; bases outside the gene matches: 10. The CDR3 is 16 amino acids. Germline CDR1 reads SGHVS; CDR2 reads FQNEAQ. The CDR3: CASTPTTGADTGELFF. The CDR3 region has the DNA TGTGCCAGCACCCCCACGACAGGGGCGGACACCGGGGAGCTGTTTTTT.

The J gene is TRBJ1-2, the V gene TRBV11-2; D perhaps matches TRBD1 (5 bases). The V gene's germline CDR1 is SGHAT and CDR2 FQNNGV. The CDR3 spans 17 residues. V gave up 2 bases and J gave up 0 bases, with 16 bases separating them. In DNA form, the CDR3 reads TGTGCCAGCAGCTTAAATCAGGGTATGCACCCTAACTATGGCTACACCTTC. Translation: CASSLNQGMHPNYGYTF.

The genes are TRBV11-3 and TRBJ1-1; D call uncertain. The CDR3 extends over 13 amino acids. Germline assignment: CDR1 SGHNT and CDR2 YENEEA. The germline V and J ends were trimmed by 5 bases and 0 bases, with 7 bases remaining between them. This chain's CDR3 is CASSAGLNTEAFF. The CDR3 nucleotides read TGTGCCAGCAGCGCAGGATTGAACACTGAAGCTTTCTTT.

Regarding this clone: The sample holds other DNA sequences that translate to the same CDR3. The DNA for the CDR3 is TGTGCCAGCAGCTTGGCTAGCGGGGGTTATAATGAGCAGTTCTTC. Its translation: CASSLASGGYNEQFF. J is TRBJ2-1 and V is TRBV7-2; 10 nucleotides agree with TRBD2. With V trimmed by 3 bases and J by 7 bases, 6 bases remained unmatched. Germline CDR1 reads SGHTA; CDR2 reads FQGNSA. The CDR3 is 15 amino acids.

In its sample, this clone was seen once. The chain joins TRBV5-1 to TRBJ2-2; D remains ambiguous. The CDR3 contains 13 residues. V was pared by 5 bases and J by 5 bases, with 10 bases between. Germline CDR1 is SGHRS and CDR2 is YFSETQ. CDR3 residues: CASRGDITGELFF. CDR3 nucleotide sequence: TGCGCCAGCAGGGGCGATATTACCGGGGAGCTGTTTTTT.

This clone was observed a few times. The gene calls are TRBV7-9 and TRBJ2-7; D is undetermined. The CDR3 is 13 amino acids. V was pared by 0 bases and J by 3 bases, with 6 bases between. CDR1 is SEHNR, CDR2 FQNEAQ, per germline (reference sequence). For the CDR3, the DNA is TGTGCCAGCAGCTTAGCGAACAGCTACGAGCAGTACTTC. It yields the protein CASSLANSYEQYF.